This T cell receptor beta chain emerged from a study of T cell responses to AZD1222 COVID-19 vaccine. Study overall: Investigators merged groups given second doses at roughly 4 or roughly 12 weeks.

This clone came up once. Its matching antigen is unknown. The data were produced by immunoSEQ multiplex PCR, yet TCRdb's version contains in-frame clones alone and is incomplete. The sample carries 110,000 to 150,000 clones, 80% to 90% recorded once. Study-wide findings and caveats: Increased Spike-specific TCR breadth and depth were observed after two AZD1222 doses. Most donors were white British and more were female, and clonal diversity was possibly underestimated. After the peak T cell response, and only then, were repertoires sampled.

CDR3 size: 16 residues. Per germline, CDR1 ENHRY and CDR2 SYGVKD. V was pared by 9 bases and J by 0 bases, with 19 bases between. The source was peripheral blood, collected on day 0 of AZD1222 vaccination. This clonotype was obtained from an adult in good health. The rearrangement joins TRBV10-3 to TRBJ2-3; D assignment may be TRBD1 or TRBD2 (5 bases each). The CDR3 DNA is TGTGCCATTTCGGGGAGTAGGGGACCTAGCACAGATACGCAGTATTTT. It is translated as CAISGSRGPSTDTQYF.